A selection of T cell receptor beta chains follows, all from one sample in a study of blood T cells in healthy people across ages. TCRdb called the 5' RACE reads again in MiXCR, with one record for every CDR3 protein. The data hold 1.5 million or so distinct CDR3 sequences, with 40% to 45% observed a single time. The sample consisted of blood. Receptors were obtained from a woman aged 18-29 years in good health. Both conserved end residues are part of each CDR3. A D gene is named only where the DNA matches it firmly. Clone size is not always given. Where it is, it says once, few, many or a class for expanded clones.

CDR3aa: CASSITGGLYEQYF
CDR3nt: TGTGCCAGCAGCATAACAGGGGGTCTATACGAGCAGTACTTC
len: 14
v_gene: TRBV7-2
j_gene: TRBJ2-7
abundance: -
d_gene: TRBD1

CDR3aa: CASRQAWGLTEAFF
CDR3nt: TGCGCCAGCAGGCAAGCCTGGGGGTTGACTGAAGCTTTCTTT
len: 14
v_gene: TRBV4-3
j_gene: TRBJ1-1
abundance: -
d_gene: -

CDR3aa: CASKDPTSNEQFF
CDR3nt: TGCGCCAGCAAGGACCCCACTTCGAATGAGCAGTTCTTC
len: 13
v_gene: TRBV4-1
j_gene: TRBJ2-1
abundance: few
d_gene: -

CDR3aa: CASSQDLAGGSDTQYF
CDR3nt: TGCGCCAGCAGCCAAGATTTGGCGGGAGGTTCAGATACGCAGTATTTT
len: 16
v_gene: TRBV4-3
j_gene: TRBJ2-3
abundance: many
d_gene: TRBD2

CDR3aa: CVTSEQDYEQYF
CDR3nt: TGTGTCACATCGGAACAGGACTACGAGCAGTACTTC
len: 12
v_gene: TRBV7-9
j_gene: TRBJ2-7
abundance: -
d_gene: -

CDR3aa: CASSQVSGVGFYNSPLHF
CDR3nt: TGCGCCAGCAGCCAAGTTTCAGGGGTCGGCTTTTATAATTCACCCCTCCACTTT
len: 18
v_gene: TRBV4-1
j_gene: TRBJ1-6
abundance: -
d_gene: -

CDR3aa: CASSPLQGPLHF
CDR3nt: TGTGCCAGCAGCCCCCTTCAAGGACCCCTCCACTTT
len: 12
v_gene: TRBV5-6
j_gene: TRBJ1-6
abundance: -
d_gene: -

CDR3aa: CASSLGRGTSGNKNIQYF
CDR3nt: TGTGCCAGCAGCTTAGGGCGGGGGACTAGCGGGAATAAAAACATTCAGTACTTC
len: 18
v_gene: TRBV7-8
j_gene: TRBJ2-4
abundance: -
d_gene: TRBD2

CDR3aa: CASSSFDSSYYGYTF
CDR3nt: TGTGCCAGCAGTTCCTTCGACAGTAGCTACTATGGCTACACCTTC
len: 15
v_gene: TRBV6-5
j_gene: TRBJ1-2
abundance: few
d_gene: -

CDR3aa: CSARDWNYAEQFF
CDR3nt: TGCAGTGCTAGAGATTGGAACTACGCGGAGCAGTTCTTC
len: 13
v_gene: TRBV20-1
j_gene: TRBJ2-1
abundance: once
d_gene: -

CDR3aa: CASSLLHFGTYNEQFF
CDR3nt: -
len: 16
v_gene: TRBV7-9
j_gene: TRBJ2-1
abundance: -
d_gene: -

CDR3aa: CASKPSGGASYNEQFF
CDR3nt: TGTGCCAGCAAGCCTAGCGGGGGGGCTTCCTACAATGAGCAGTTCTTC
len: 16
v_gene: TRBV12-3/TRBV12-4
j_gene: TRBJ2-1
abundance: once
d_gene: TRBD2

CDR3aa: CTSSLMDSNYGYTF
CDR3nt: TGCACCAGCAGCTTGATGGACAGTAACTATGGCTACACCTTC
len: 14
v_gene: TRBV5-1
j_gene: TRBJ1-2
abundance: -
d_gene: -

CDR3aa: CASSTARTGYDEQFF
CDR3nt: TGTGCCAGCAGCACGGCCCGGACAGGGTATGATGAGCAGTTCTTC
len: 15
v_gene: TRBV5-5
j_gene: TRBJ2-1
abundance: -
d_gene: TRBD1

CDR3aa: CASSWGTGDYGYTF
CDR3nt: TGCGCCAGCAGCTGGGGGACAGGGGACTATGGCTACACCTTC
len: 14
v_gene: TRBV5-1
j_gene: TRBJ1-2
abundance: many
d_gene: TRBD1

CDR3aa: CSARVPEGSQPQHF
CDR3nt: TGCAGTGCTAGAGTCCCGGAGGGCAGCCAGCCCCAGCATTTT
len: 14
v_gene: TRBV20-1
j_gene: TRBJ1-5
abundance: -
d_gene: -

CDR3aa: CASRLAGAPETQYF
CDR3nt: TGTGCCAGTCGACTAGCGGGAGCTCCAGAGACCCAGTACTTC
len: 14
v_gene: TRBV6-1
j_gene: TRBJ2-5
abundance: few
d_gene: TRBD2

CDR3aa: CASSPGTGRFVSSYTF
CDR3nt: TGTGCCAGCAGCCCCGGGACAGGGAGATTTGTTAGCAGCTACACCTTC
len: 16
v_gene: TRBV7-2
j_gene: TRBJ1-2
abundance: -
d_gene: TRBD1

CDR3aa: CASSLGTSDETQYF
CDR3nt: TGCGCCAGCAGCTTGGGGACTAGCGATGAGACCCAGTACTTC
len: 14
v_gene: TRBV5-1
j_gene: TRBJ2-5
abundance: many
d_gene: TRBD2

CDR3aa: CASSIQQGTKETQYF
CDR3nt: TGTGCCAGCAGCATACAGCAGGGGACCAAAGAGACCCAGTACTTC
len: 15
v_gene: TRBV7-2
j_gene: TRBJ2-5
abundance: -
d_gene: -

CDR3aa: CASSHTDAREQYF
CDR3nt: TGTGCCAGCAGTCACACGGATGCTAGGGAGCAGTACTTC
len: 13
v_gene: TRBV7-9
j_gene: TRBJ2-7
abundance: once
d_gene: -

CDR3aa: CASSQALDHTGELFF
CDR3nt: TGCGCCAGCAGCCAAGCCCTGGATCACACCGGGGAGCTGTTTTTT
len: 15
v_gene: TRBV4-3
j_gene: TRBJ2-2
abundance: -
d_gene: -

CDR3aa: CASSYSRVDGAKNIQYF
CDR3nt: TGTGCCAGCAGTTACTCCAGGGTGGACGGAGCCAAAAACATTCAGTACTTC
len: 17
v_gene: TRBV6-8
j_gene: TRBJ2-4
abundance: -
d_gene: -

CDR3aa: CASSLELGQTRSTQYF
CDR3nt: TGTGCCAGCAGCTTGGAACTTGGACAGACAAGATCGACCCAGTACTTC
len: 16
v_gene: TRBV5-6
j_gene: TRBJ2-5
abundance: few
d_gene: -

CDR3aa: CASGSGKPNEQFF
CDR3nt: TGTGCTAGTGGTTCAGGAAAGCCCAATGAGCAGTTCTTC
len: 13
v_gene: TRBV12-5
j_gene: TRBJ2-1
abundance: -
d_gene: -

CDR3aa: CSARTGQGVGQPQHF
CDR3nt: TGCAGTGCTAGAACGGGACAGGGCGTCGGTCAGCCCCAGCATTTT
len: 15
v_gene: TRBV20-1
j_gene: TRBJ1-5
abundance: few
d_gene: TRBD1

CDR3aa: CASSFNDRVGETQYF
CDR3nt: TGTGCCAGCAGTTTCAACGACAGGGTGGGTGAGACCCAGTACTTC
len: 15
v_gene: TRBV6-6
j_gene: TRBJ2-5
abundance: -
d_gene: TRBD1

CDR3aa: CASSLRGAVEAFF
CDR3nt: TGTGCCAGCAGTTTGAGGGGGGCGGTTGAAGCTTTCTTT
len: 13
v_gene: TRBV28
j_gene: TRBJ1-1
abundance: -
d_gene: -

CDR3aa: CASSFKGTSGRGAKNIQYF
CDR3nt: TGTGCCAGCAGCTTTAAGGGGACTAGCGGGAGGGGAGCCAAAAACATTCAGTACTTC
len: 19
v_gene: TRBV13
j_gene: TRBJ2-4
abundance: once
d_gene: TRBD2

CDR3aa: CASIRTGADSPLHF
CDR3nt: TGTGCCAGCATTAGGACAGGGGCAGATTCACCCCTCCACTTT
len: 14
v_gene: TRBV6-6
j_gene: TRBJ1-6
abundance: -
d_gene: TRBD1

CDR3aa: CASSRTNRENYEQYF
CDR3nt: TGTGCCAGCAGCCGCACAAACCGGGAAAACTACGAGCAGTACTTC
len: 15
v_gene: TRBV7-9
j_gene: TRBJ2-7
abundance: -
d_gene: -

CDR3aa: CASSLEASGSYNEQFF
CDR3nt: TGTGCCAGCAGTTTAGAGGCTAGCGGCTCCTACAATGAGCAGTTCTTC
len: 16
v_gene: TRBV27
j_gene: TRBJ2-1
abundance: -
d_gene: TRBD2

CDR3aa: CASRGLAGLNTGELFF
CDR3nt: TGTGCCAGCAGGGGACTAGCGGGACTAAACACCGGGGAGCTGTTTTTT
len: 16
v_gene: TRBV2
j_gene: TRBJ2-2
abundance: -
d_gene: TRBD2

CDR3aa: CASSAVGRGSTEAFF
CDR3nt: TGTGCCAGCAGCGCCGTGGGTCGAGGAAGCACTGAAGCTTTCTTT
len: 15
v_gene: TRBV7-9
j_gene: TRBJ1-1
abundance: -
d_gene: -

CDR3aa: CASGPGVEQETQYF
CDR3nt: TGTGCCAGCGGCCCAGGGGTTGAACAAGAGACCCAGTACTTC
len: 14
v_gene: TRBV27
j_gene: TRBJ2-5
abundance: few
d_gene: -

CDR3aa: CASSNERSYNEQFF
CDR3nt: TGTGCCAGCAGTAATGAGCGGAGTTACAATGAGCAGTTCTTC
len: 14
v_gene: TRBV2
j_gene: TRBJ2-1
abundance: few
d_gene: -

CDR3aa: CASSVATGSNYGYTF
CDR3nt: TGTGCCAGCAGCGTAGCTACGGGTTCGAACTATGGCTACACCTTC
len: 15
v_gene: TRBV9
j_gene: TRBJ1-2
abundance: -
d_gene: -

CDR3aa: CSVEREGMETQYF
CDR3nt: TGCAGCGTTGAACGGGAGGGGATGGAGACCCAGTACTTC
len: 13
v_gene: TRBV29-1
j_gene: TRBJ2-5
abundance: many
d_gene: TRBD2

CDR3aa: CTSSQPGIRELFF
CDR3nt: TGCACCAGCAGCCAACCAGGGATCCGGGAGCTGTTTTTT
len: 13
v_gene: TRBV4-3
j_gene: TRBJ2-2
abundance: -
d_gene: -

CDR3aa: CSVRVVYGYTF
CDR3nt: TGCAGTGTCCGGGTGGTCTATGGCTACACCTTC
len: 11
v_gene: TRBV20-1
j_gene: TRBJ1-2
abundance: -
d_gene: -

CDR3aa: CASSFAGRDNSPLHF
CDR3nt: TGTGCCAGCAGTTTCGCCGGGAGAGATAATTCACCCCTCCACTTT
len: 15
v_gene: TRBV28
j_gene: TRBJ1-6
abundance: -
d_gene: -

CDR3aa: CASSFGTPGYTF
CDR3nt: TGTGCCAGCAGTTTCGGTACCCCTGGCTACACCTTC
len: 12
v_gene: TRBV12-3/TRBV12-4
j_gene: TRBJ1-2
abundance: -
d_gene: -

CDR3aa: CAISEWDRRVGSNQPQHF
CDR3nt: TGTGCCATCAGTGAATGGGACAGGAGAGTAGGTAGCAATCAGCCCCAGCATTTT
len: 18
v_gene: TRBV10-3
j_gene: TRBJ1-5
abundance: -
d_gene: TRBD1

CDR3aa: CASSVAWGFYEQYF
CDR3nt: TGTGCCAGCAGCGTAGCGTGGGGCTTCTACGAGCAGTACTTC
len: 14
v_gene: TRBV9
j_gene: TRBJ2-7
abundance: -
d_gene: -

CDR3aa: CASSQDSVVVSYNEQFF
CDR3nt: TGCGCCAGCAGCCAAGATTCGGTGGTGGTCTCCTACAATGAGCAGTTCTTC
len: 17
v_gene: TRBV4-3
j_gene: TRBJ2-1
abundance: few
d_gene: -

CDR3aa: CASSYATSGPYEQYF
CDR3nt: TGTGCCAGCAGTTACGCTACTAGCGGGCCCTACGAGCAGTACTTC
len: 15
v_gene: TRBV6-5
j_gene: TRBJ2-7
abundance: -
d_gene: TRBD2

CDR3aa: CSARDTLRDRVNTQYF
CDR3nt: TGCAGTGCTAGAGATACCCTCCGGGACAGGGTAAATACGCAGTATTTT
len: 16
v_gene: TRBV20-1
j_gene: TRBJ2-3
abundance: few
d_gene: TRBD1

CDR3aa: CASSQAYGQSSYEQYF
CDR3nt: TGCGCCAGCAGCCAAGCGTACGGACAGAGCTCCTACGAGCAGTACTTC
len: 16
v_gene: TRBV4-3
j_gene: TRBJ2-7
abundance: -
d_gene: -

CDR3aa: CASSSNQGGYGYTF
CDR3nt: TGTGCCAGCAGCTCCAACCAGGGTGGTTATGGCTACACCTTC
len: 14
v_gene: TRBV7-2
j_gene: TRBJ1-2
abundance: few
d_gene: -

CDR3aa: CASSQGQASSSGANVLTF
CDR3nt: TGTGCCAGCAGCCAAGGACAGGCCAGTTCCTCTGGGGCCAACGTCCTGACTTTC
len: 18
v_gene: TRBV3-1
j_gene: TRBJ2-6
abundance: few
d_gene: -

CDR3aa: CASSLQFGVTNQPQHF
CDR3nt: TGTGCCAGCAGTCTTCAATTCGGGGTCACTAATCAGCCCCAGCATTTT
len: 16
v_gene: TRBV28
j_gene: TRBJ1-5
abundance: -
d_gene: -

CDR3aa: CASSTSGTVNEQYF
CDR3nt: TGTGCCAGCAGCACCTCAGGGACAGTCAATGAGCAGTACTTC
len: 14
v_gene: TRBV9
j_gene: TRBJ2-7
abundance: -
d_gene: TRBD1

CDR3aa: CASSSPRAASNEQYF
CDR3nt: TGTGCCAGCAGCTCTCCCCGGGCGGCCAGCAATGAGCAGTACTTC
len: 15
v_gene: TRBV7-9
j_gene: TRBJ2-5
abundance: -
d_gene: -

CDR3aa: CASSTGQGSNTGELFF
CDR3nt: TGTGCCAGCAGTACCGGACAGGGGTCGAACACCGGGGAGCTGTTTTTT
len: 16
v_gene: TRBV6-2/TRBV6-3
j_gene: TRBJ2-2
abundance: -
d_gene: TRBD1